This T cell receptor (beta chain) was sequenced in a study of cytomegalovirus exposure and HLA in healthy donors. The CDR3 is 17 amino acids. Germline CDR1 LGHNA, CDR2 YSLEER. V lost 4 bases and J 0 bases, leaving 18 bases between the germline ends. The PCR made use of 60 Vbeta and 13 Jbeta primers. The data were produced by immunoSEQ multiplex PCR, yet TCRdb's version contains in-frame clones alone and is incomplete. The table has about 96,000 clones, more than 60% seen once. The sequence was collected from a man younger than 40 in good health and CMV-seronegative. The sequencing input was PBMCs. This chain joins TRBV4-3 and TRBJ1-1; D is uncertain. CDR3 in DNA: TGCGCCAGCAGCCGTGACGGTGCGGGAGCCATGAACACTGAAGCTTTCTTT. It translates to CASSRDGAGAMNTEAFF.